Below, 27 T cell receptor beta chains from the same sample are listed, as sequenced in a study of T cells in Graves' hyperthyroidism and ophthalmopathy. RNA transcripts were the template for amplifying TCR beta CDR3 regions. Researchers ran a first-round RT-PCR on the TCR CDR3 using the HTBI primer set. A single record per CDR3 protein comes from TCRdb applying MiXCR to the multiplex PCR reads. The sample carries approximately 590,000 distinct CDR3 sequences, approximately 15% recorded once. Sequences were obtained from blood. Receptor source: a woman in her 30s with Graves' hyperthyroidism.

This clonotype has at least ten counts. The chain carries TRBV3-1 and TRBJ2-7; D unclear. This CDR3 contains 14 residues. The germline V gene has CDR1 LGHDT and CDR2 YNNKEL (reference sequence). Trimming left V 1 base short and J 0 bases short, with 7 bases between. DNA for the CDR3: TGTGCCAGCAGCCAAGGCCTGCTCTCCTACGAGCAGTACTTC. Translation: CASSQGLLSYEQYF.

CDR3 DNA sequence: TGCAGTGCTAGAGACGTCCAGGGAGTGCGCGAGCAGTACTTC. This codes for CSARDVQGVREQYF. This chain connects TRBV20-1 to TRBJ2-7; D may match TRBD1 or TRBD2 (5 bases each). V was cut by 0 bases and J by 6 bases, with 15 bases left in between. The germline CDR1 and CDR2 sequences are DFQATT and SNEGSKA (reference sequence). This CDR3 spans 14 amino acids.

Many counts were recorded for this clonotype. V gene TRBV12-3 or TRBV12-4 combines with J gene TRBJ2-1; TRBD1 agrees at 10 bases. Trimming at V came to 4 bases and at J to 10 bases, leaving 7 bases not matched to a gene. This CDR3 is 14 amino acids long. The CDR3 DNA is TGTGCCAGCAGTTACGGTGGGACAGGGGAAGAGCAGTTCTTC. It specifies CASSYGGTGEEQFF.

This clonotype appeared a few times. This CDR3 is CASGLVIGQGSGNTIYF. CDR3 coding DNA: TGTGCTAGTGGTTTGGTAATCGGACAGGGCTCTGGAAACACCATATATTTT. This sequence joins TRBV12-5 and TRBJ1-3; TRBD1 matches 8 bases. This CDR3 spans 17 amino acids. CDR1 is LGHNT, CDR2 FRNRAP, per germline. Trimming at V came to 0 bases and at J to 0 bases, leaving 4 bases not matched to a gene. Supplemented by reference TRBV12-5 and TRBJ1-3, the full variable domain reads DARVTQTPRHKVTEMGQEVTMRCQPILGHNTVFWYRQTMMQGLELLAYFRNRAPLDDSGMPKDRFSAEMPDATLATLKIQPSEPRDSAVYFCASGLVIGQGSGNTIYFGEGSWLTVV.

This rearrangement joins TRBV24-1 to TRBJ2-2, with D unresolved. The CDR3 spans 15 residues. Germline assignment: CDR1 KGHDR and CDR2 SFDVKD. V lost 4 bases to trimming and J lost 0 bases, with 8 bases between them. CDR3 DNA sequence: TGTGCCACCAGTGACCCACAGACGAACACCGGGGAGCTGTTTTTT. Its protein is CATSDPQTNTGELFF.

This clonotype has just a few counts. The J gene is TRBJ2-7, the V gene TRBV20-1; 7 positions match TRBD2. The CDR3 contains 15 residues. Germline-derived CDR1 and CDR2 are DFQATT and SNEGSKA (reference sequence). V lost 1 base, J lost 7 bases, and 13 bases stayed unmatched. The CDR3 bases are TGCAGTGCTAGAGTTGTAAGCGGGATCCTAGTGGAGCAGTACTTC. It codes for CSARVVSGILVEQYF.

The table lists this clonotype with many counts. CDR3 in amino acids: CAWVRETRYNEQFF. DNA for the CDR3: TGTGCCTGGGTCAGGGAAACCAGATACAATGAGCAGTTCTTC. This chain connects TRBV30 to TRBJ2-1; D is possibly TRBD1 (5 bases). With 5 bases removed from V and 4 bases from J, the gap between germline ends came to 15 bases. CDR3 length: 14 amino acids. Germline V gives CDR1 GTSNPN, CDR2 SVGIG (reference sequence).

This clonotype has ten or more counts. The chain links TRBV3-1 to TRBJ2-7; D not resolved. CDR1 and CDR2 (germline): LGHDT, YNNKEL (reference sequence). With 2 bases removed from V and 5 bases from J, the gap between germline ends came to 7 bases. This CDR3 region has 12 residues. CDR3 region: CASSQNADEQYF. DNA for the CDR3: TGTGCCAGCAGCCAAAACGCGGACGAGCAGTACTTC.

The gene calls are TRBV24-1 and TRBJ2-1, with 11 bases identical to TRBD2. The V and J ends lost 7 bases and 8 bases, in that order; junction bases with no gene match: 9. Germline CDR1 is KGHDR and CDR2 is SFDVKD. This CDR3 spans 15 amino acids. The chain's CDR3 is CATSVGLAGRDEQFF. The CDR3 DNA is TGTGCCACCAGCGTCGGACTAGCGGGTAGGGATGAGCAGTTCTTC.

This clonotype was detected only a few times. This sequence joins TRBV6-5 and TRBJ1-6; D unresolved. This CDR3 region has 13 residues. CDR1 is MNHEY and CDR2 is SVGAGI in the germline V gene. Trimming cost V 0 bases and J 9 bases, with 6 bases left between them. The CDR3 sequence: CASSYSTGSPLHF. The CDR3 coding sequence is TGTGCCAGCAGTTACTCGACTGGTTCACCCCTCCACTTT.

This clonotype was observed a handful of times. This rearrangement joins TRBV10-3 to TRBJ2-7; D uncertain. The ends were cut back, 0 bases at V and 8 bases at J, with 20 bases in the middle. From germline, CDR1 is ENHRY and CDR2 SYGVKD. The CDR3 is 16 amino acids. The CDR3: CAISESKSTDPTQQYF. Written as DNA, the CDR3 is TGTGCCATCAGTGAGTCGAAGTCGACGGATCCTACGCAGCAGTACTTC.

The DNA of the CDR3 is TGCGCCAGCAGCTTGGCTCCTCGGGTAGATACGCAGTATTTT. Translation gives CASSLAPRVDTQYF. J is TRBJ2-3 and V is TRBV5-1, with D hard to call. The CDR3 consists of 14 residues. Per germline, CDR1 SGHRS and CDR2 YFSETQ. With 0 bases removed from V and 5 bases from J, the gap between germline ends came to 10 bases.

The CDR3 nucleotides are TGTGCCAGCAGCTTTCGCTCATTATACGAGCAGTACTTC. Its protein is CASSFRSLYEQYF. The V gene is TRBV27, the J gene TRBJ2-7, with D hard to call. V was pared by 6 bases and J by 4 bases, with 13 bases between. The CDR3 loop spans 13 amino acids. Germline CDR1 MNHEY, CDR2 SMNVEV (reference sequence).

This clonotype was recorded many times. The chain employs TRBV28 and TRBJ2-7, with TRBD2 matching over 12 bases. V shed 9 bases and J 6 bases; nucleotides not matched to a gene: 15. The germline V gene has CDR1 MDHEN and CDR2 SYDVKM. This CDR3 has 16 residues. In nucleotides, the CDR3 is TGTGCCAGGCCCAGAAAGAGGACTAGCGGGGCCTTCGAGCAGTACTTC. Its translation: CARPRKRTSGAFEQYF.

This clonotype was recorded a few times. The chain couples TRBV12-3 or TRBV12-4 to TRBJ1-1, with D maybe TRBD1 (6 bases). The CDR3 runs to 13 residues. V lost 9 bases, J lost 3 bases, and 14 bases lay in between. CDR3 region: CASSTDSYTEAFF. In DNA, the CDR3 is TGTGCCAGTTCGACGGACAGTTACACTGAAGCTTTCTTT.

This clonotype was seen repeatedly, ten times or more. The V call is TRBV2, the J call TRBJ2-3, with TRBD2 identical over 11 bases. V lost 8 bases and J lost 6; bases outside the gene matches: 10. The CDR3 consists of 15 residues. Germline CDR1 and CDR2: SNHLY and FYNNEI. DNA for the CDR3: TGTGCCAGCGGGACTAGCGGACTTATGGTGGATACGCAGTATTTT. Translation: CASGTSGLMVDTQYF.

This clonotype was observed a handful of times. The V gene is TRBV9, the J gene TRBJ2-2, with D possibly being TRBD2 (5 bases). Germline V gene lookup returns CDR1 SGDLS and CDR2 YYNGEE. The CDR3 contains 15 residues. V lost 0 bases, J lost 4 bases, and 10 bases lay in between. CDR3: CASSVAGFGTGELFF. CDR3 nucleotide sequence: TGTGCCAGCAGCGTAGCGGGGTTCGGCACCGGGGAGCTGTTTTTT.

In its sample, this clonotype was seen a few times. The rearrangement joins TRBV6-1 to TRBJ1-1; D gene uncertain. CDR3 length: 14 residues. The germline CDR1 and CDR2 sequences are MNHNS and SASEGT. The V and J ends lost 5 bases and 4 bases respectively, with 14 bases between them. The CDR3 DNA follows: TGTGCCAGCAGTCGTGGGCGGCCGCTCACTGAAGCTTTCTTT. Translation gives CASSRGRPLTEAFF.

This clonotype was found many times. This chain uses TRBV6-1 with TRBJ2-3; D might be TRBD1 (8 bases). This CDR3 region has 19 residues. Trimming stripped 8 bases from V and 4 bases from J, with 31 bases between. From germline, CDR1 is MNHNS and CDR2 SASEGT. CDR3 sequence (DNA): TGTGCCAGCCCACAGGGGGGGAGGGCCAGAAGTCTCGCCCCAGATACGCAGTATTTT. Translated, it gives CASPQGGRARSLAPDTQYF.

Comment on this clonotype: A much larger clone is a single base away; this may be a read error. V usage is TRBV20-1 and J usage is TRBJ1-1; perhaps TRBD1 as D (5 bases). Looked up from germline, CDR1 is DFQATT and CDR2 is SNEGSKA (reference sequence). This CDR3 has 15 amino acids. The CDR3 DNA reads TGCAGTGCTAGACTTACTAGGGGACCGAACACTGAAGCTCTCTTT. It codes for CSARLTRGPNTEALF.

In this sample, this clonotype turned up a few times. J is TRBJ2-2 and V is TRBV20-1; 8 bases match TRBD1. The ends lost 3 bases at V and 4 bases at J; junction bases unmatched: 4. The germline gives CDR1 DFQATT, CDR2 SNEGSKA (reference sequence). The CDR3 sequence is 14 residues long. CDR3 coding DNA: TGCAGTGCTAGGGCAGGGGGCGCCACCGGGGAGCTGTTTTTT. Residues: CSARAGGATGELFF.

This clonotype has a count of ten or more. The chain recombines TRBV7-2 with TRBJ2-1; D gene ambiguous. Germline V gene sequence: CDR1 SGHTA, CDR2 FQGNSA. This CDR3 is 14 amino acids long. V was trimmed by 2 bases and J by 5 bases, leaving 10 bases between them. The CDR3 reads CASSLFQRHNEQFF. For the CDR3, the DNA is TGTGCCAGCAGCTTATTTCAGAGACACAATGAGCAGTTCTTC.

This clonotype has a count of ten or more. The V and J genes are TRBV6-6 and TRBJ1-2; a weak D match, TRBD1 (6 bases). Germline lookup yields CDR1 MNHNY and CDR2 SVGAGI (reference sequence). The V end lost 0 bases, the J end lost 2 bases, and 10 bases lay between the germline ends. CDR3 length: 15 amino acids. CDR3 DNA: TGTGCCAGCAGTTACTCGCGGGGGGCGAACTATGGCTACACCTTC. As protein: CASSYSRGANYGYTF.

Many counts were recorded for this clonotype. V gene TRBV5-1 combines with J gene TRBJ2-1; 7 positions match TRBD1. This CDR3 contains 14 residues. Losses at the gene ends were 7 bases for V and 6 bases for J; bases not matched to a gene: 10. CDR1 and CDR2 (germline): SGHRS, YFSETQ. The CDR3: CASCPGAGGNEQFF. CDR3 DNA sequence: TGCGCCAGCTGCCCAGGTGCAGGGGGCAATGAGCAGTTCTTC.

This clonotype was found a few times. J is TRBJ2-5 and V is TRBV27; no clear D. Germline V gene data show CDR1 as MNHEY and CDR2 as SMNVEV (reference sequence). V was clipped by 6 bases and J by 0 bases, with 8 bases between them. This CDR3 has 13 amino acids. The CDR3 here is CASSPMNQETQYF. The CDR3 coding sequence is TGTGCCAGCAGCCCTATGAACCAAGAGACCCAGTACTTC.

This clonotype was picked up many times. The chain recombines TRBV12-3 or TRBV12-4 with TRBJ2-1; 9 bases map to TRBD2. The CDR3 contains 18 residues. The V gene end was trimmed by 7 bases and the J gene end by 7 bases; junction bases not matched to a gene: 20. CDR3 protein: CASILRASGMSSKNEQFF. The CDR3 DNA reads TGTGCCAGCATCCTGCGGGCTAGCGGGATGTCAAGTAAGAATGAGCAGTTCTTC.

This clonotype has at least ten counts. The chain has TRBV4-3 and TRBJ2-7; weak D call: TRBD1 (6 bases). Germline V gene lookup returns CDR1 LGHNA and CDR2 YSLEER. This CDR3 has 15 amino acids. The germline V and J ends were trimmed by 1 base and 1 base, with 11 bases remaining between them. The CDR3 protein is CASSQAAQGSYEQYF. The CDR3, as DNA: TGCGCCAGCAGCCAAGCCGCGCAGGGGTCCTACGAGCAGTACTTC.